This TCR beta chain was recovered during a study of blood T cell repertoires in COVID-19. TCRdb's table, derived via immunoSEQ multiplex PCR, lists solely in-frame clones and lacks some. The sample lists a few hundred thousand clones; more than 70% were seen once. The length of the CDR3 is 14 residues. Trimming left V 6 bases short and J 1 base short, with 10 bases between. The V gene's germline CDR1 is MDHEN and CDR2 SYDVKM. During active infection, Seattle patients enrolled and were then monitored through disease. This TCR was recovered from a woman aged 60-70 years with COVID-19, enrolled during active disease. The material sequenced was peripheral blood. V usage is TRBV28 and J usage is TRBJ1-5, with a tentative D call TRBD1 (5 bases). The CDR3 DNA is TGTGCCAGCAGCCGGGACTGGAGCAATCAGCCCCAGCATTTT. Translation gives CASSRDWSNQPQHF.